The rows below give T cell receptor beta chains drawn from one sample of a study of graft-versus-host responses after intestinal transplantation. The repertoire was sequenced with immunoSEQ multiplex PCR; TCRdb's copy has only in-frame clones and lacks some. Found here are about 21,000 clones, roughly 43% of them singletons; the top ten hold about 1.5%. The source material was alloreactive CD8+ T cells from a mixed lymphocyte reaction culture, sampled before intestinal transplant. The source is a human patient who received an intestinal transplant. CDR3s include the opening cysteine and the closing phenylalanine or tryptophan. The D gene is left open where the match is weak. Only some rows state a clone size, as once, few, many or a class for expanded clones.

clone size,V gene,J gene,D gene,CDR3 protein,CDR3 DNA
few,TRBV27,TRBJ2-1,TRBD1,CASSLTGYNEQFF,TGTGCCAGCAGCTTGACAGGGTACAATGAGCAGTTCTTC
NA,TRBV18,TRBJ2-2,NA,CASSPMTGRSNTGELFF,TGTGCCAGCTCCCCCATGACAGGTCGATCGAACACCGGGGAGCTGTTTTTT
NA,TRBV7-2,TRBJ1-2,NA,CASSPYRVSYGYTF,TGTGCCAGCAGTCCGTACAGGGTGAGCTATGGCTACACCTTC
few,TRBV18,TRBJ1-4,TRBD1,CASSPGTGATNEKLFF,TGTGCCAGCTCGCCCGGGACAGGCGCAACTAATGAAAAACTGTTTTTT
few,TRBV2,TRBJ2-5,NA,CASGSGVAWETQYF,TGTGCCAGCGGTTCGGGGGTGGCATGGGAGACCCAGTACTTC
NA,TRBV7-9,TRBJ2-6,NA,CASSLTLYHESRANVLTF,TGTGCCAGCAGCTTAACCCTATACCATGAAAGTCGGGCCAACGTCCTGACTTTC
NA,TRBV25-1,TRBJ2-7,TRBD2,CASSESPGLVDEQYF,TGTGCCAGCAGTGAATCTCCGGGACTAGTCGACGAGCAGTACTTC
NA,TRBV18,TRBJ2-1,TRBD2,CASSPPSLAGATNEQFF,TGTGCCAGCTCACCACCCAGCCTCGCGGGAGCCACCAATGAGCAGTTCTTC
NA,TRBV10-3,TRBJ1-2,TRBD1,CAINGQAFNYGYTF,TGTGCCATCAATGGACAGGCCTTTAACTATGGCTACACCTTC
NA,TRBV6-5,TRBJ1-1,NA,CASSYFLAPNTEAFF,TGTGCCAGCAGTTACTTTCTGGCCCCGAACACTGAAGCTTTCTTT
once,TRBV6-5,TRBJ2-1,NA,CASSSTGTTVFF,TGTGCCAGCAGTTCTACCGGGACAACCGTGTTCTTC
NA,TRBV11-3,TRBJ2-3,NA,CASSLWVPLLDNTDTQYF,TGTGCCAGCAGCTTGTGGGTACCTCTGCTCGACAACACAGATACGCAGTATTTT
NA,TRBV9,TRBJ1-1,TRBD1,CASSVDRGEAFF,TGTGCCAGCAGCGTAGACAGGGGTGAAGCTTTCTTT
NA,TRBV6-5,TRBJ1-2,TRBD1,CASTRTGRGYGYTF,TGTGCCAGCACCCGGACAGGGAGAGGCTATGGCTACACCTTC
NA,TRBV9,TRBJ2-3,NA,CASSVEGRVTDTQYF,TGTGCCAGCAGCGTAGAAGGCAGAGTAACAGATACGCAGTATTTT
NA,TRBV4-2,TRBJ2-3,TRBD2,CASSHSPGGPSGRWVDTQYF,TGTGCCAGCAGCCACTCCCCCGGGGGACCTAGCGGGAGGTGGGTAGATACGCAGTATTTT
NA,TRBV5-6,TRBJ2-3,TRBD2,CASSRTSSLYTDTQYF,TGTGCCAGCAGCCGGACTAGCTCTTTGTACACAGATACGCAGTATTTT
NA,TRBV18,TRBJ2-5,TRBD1,CASSPRDREQETQYF,TGTGCCAGCTCACCACGGGACAGGGAACAAGAGACCCAGTACTTC
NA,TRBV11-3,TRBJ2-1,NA,CASSRGGPRNEQFF,TGTGCCAGCAGCCGGGGAGGCCCCCGCAATGAGCAGTTCTTC
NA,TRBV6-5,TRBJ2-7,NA,CASSALVNEQYF,TGTGCCAGCAGTGCGTTGGTAAACGAGCAGTACTTC
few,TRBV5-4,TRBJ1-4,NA,CASSPGVENEKLFF,TGTGCCAGCAGCCCCGGGGTTGAGAATGAAAAACTGTTTTTT
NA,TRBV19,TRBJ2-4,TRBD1,CASSIAGGNIQYF,TGTGCCAGTAGTATTGCAGGGGGCAACATTCAGTACTTC